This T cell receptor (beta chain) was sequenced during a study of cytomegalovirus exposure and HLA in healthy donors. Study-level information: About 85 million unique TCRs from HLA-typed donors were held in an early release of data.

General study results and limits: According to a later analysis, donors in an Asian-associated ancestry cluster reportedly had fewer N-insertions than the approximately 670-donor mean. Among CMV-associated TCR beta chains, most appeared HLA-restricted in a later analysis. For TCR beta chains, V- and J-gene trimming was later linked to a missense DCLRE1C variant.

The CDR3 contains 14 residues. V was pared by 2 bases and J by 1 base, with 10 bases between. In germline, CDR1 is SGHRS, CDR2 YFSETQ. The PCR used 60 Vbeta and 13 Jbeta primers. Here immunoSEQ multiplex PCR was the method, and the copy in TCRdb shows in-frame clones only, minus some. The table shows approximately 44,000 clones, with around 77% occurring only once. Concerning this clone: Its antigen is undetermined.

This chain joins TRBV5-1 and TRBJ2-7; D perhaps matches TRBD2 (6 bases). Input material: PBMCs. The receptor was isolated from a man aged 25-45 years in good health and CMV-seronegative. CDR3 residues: CASSFGDFSYEQYF. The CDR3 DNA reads TGCGCCAGCAGCTTCGGGGACTTTTCCTACGAGCAGTACTTC.